This T cell receptor (beta chain) stems from a study of T cell repertoires in cytomegalovirus infection. Study-wide background: HLA-C-restricted CMV epitopes, recently identified, and well-studied HLA-B-restricted ones were used by the study. Public TCR beta signatures were indicative of both CMV infection and a matching HLA type.

CDR3 length equals 17 residues. Germline V gives CDR1 SGHTA, CDR2 FQGNSA. V was pared by 4 bases and J by 2 bases, with 10 bases of the junction left unmatched. A few counts support this clonotype. Its matching antigen is unknown. MiXCR, run by TCRdb on the reads, gives a single entry per CDR3 protein. Of a few hundred thousand distinct CDR3 sequences in the sample, roughly 29% were seen once. Findings and caveats of the study: Clonotype analysis showed dominance of the ex vivo response by HLA-C-restricted CMV-specific TCR beta clonotypes. Identification of carriers of CMV plus the relevant HLA was achieved through cumulative public TCR beta family frequency.

The sample in question was cultured PBMCs, obtained from culture after CMV antigen stimulation. The source of this sequence is a human donor in good health (CMV status not recorded). Some clones in this sample may be carry-over from other donors' samples. The chain recombines TRBV7-2 with TRBJ2-3, with TRBD2 matching over 9 bases. The DNA for the CDR3 is TGTGCCAGCAGCTCCCAGGGGCTAGCGGGATACACAGATACGCAGTATTTT. This sequence encodes CASSSQGLAGYTDTQYF.